These 20 T cell receptor beta chains were all obtained from the same sample, sequenced in a study of CD8+ T cells in alopecia areata. RNA, once extracted, was reverse transcribed into cDNA for use as the sequencing template. Profiling relied on immunoSEQ multiplex PCR, and the TCRdb table lists in-frame clones only, not all of them. The top ten hold approximately 16% of the sample, which has around 140,000 clones, about 90% seen once. Specimen: CD8+ T cells sorted from blood, collected at week 0. These receptors all come from a human donor with alopecia areata.

Concerning this clone: A read error is likely, as this CDR3 ends without the conserved phenylalanine or tryptophan. In DNA, the CDR3 is TGTGCCAGCAGTTCTTCAGCGGGAGACACGTACTACGAGCAGTACCTC. Translating it yields CASSSSAGDTYYEQYL. The chain carries TRBV27 and TRBJ2-7; TRBD2 agrees at 8 bases. The J segment lost 3 bases and the V segment lost 4 bases, leaving 11 bases of the junction unmatched. This CDR3 has 16 residues. CDR1 is MNHEY, CDR2 SMNVEV, per germline (reference sequence).

The V gene is TRBV5-4, the J gene TRBJ1-1, with D hard to call. The CDR3 extends over 12 amino acids. Germline V CDR1 and CDR2: SGHNT, YYREEE (reference sequence). Trimming pared 0 bases from V and 7 bases from J, leaving 7 bases between. CDR3 protein: CASSLVGNEAFF. As DNA, the CDR3 is TGTGCCAGCAGCTTGGTTGGGAATGAAGCTTTCTTT.

This chain joins TRBV25-1 and TRBJ1-6; TRBD1 matches at 8 bases. Germline lookup yields CDR1 MGHDK and CDR2 SYGVNS. The CDR3 extends over 14 amino acids. V lost 6 bases, J lost 9 bases, and 7 bases stayed unmatched. The CDR3 region has the DNA TGTGCCAGCAGGGCCGGGACAGGAGGTTCACCCCTCCACTTT. Residues: CASRAGTGGSPLHF.

This clone was observed a handful of times. V and J are TRBV29-1 and TRBJ1-2; D might be TRBD1 (5 bases). This CDR3 contains 14 residues. Germline V gives CDR1 SQVTM, CDR2 ANQGSEA. V shed 2 bases and J shed 8 bases, with 18 bases lying between them. The CDR3 sequence is CSVERSPGDGGYTF. The CDR3 DNA reads TGCAGCGTTGAAAGGTCGCCGGGGGACGGCGGCTACACCTTC.

The rearrangement links TRBV5-5 to TRBJ2-7; D is possibly TRBD1 (6 bases). This CDR3 is 14 amino acids long. Trimming took off 3 bases at V and 2 bases at J, with 12 bases between the two ends. Per the germline V gene, CDR1 is SGHKS and CDR2 is YYEKEE (reference sequence). CDR3 sequence (DNA): TGTGCCAGCAGCTCGACAGGATTTCCCTACGAGCAGTACTTC. Encoded protein: CASSSTGFPYEQYF.

The chain joins TRBV6-5 to TRBJ2-2; D remains ambiguous. Germline assignment: CDR1 MNHEY and CDR2 SVGAGI. V gave up 0 bases and J gave up 1 base, with 6 bases separating them. The CDR3 totals 15 residues. The CDR3 nucleotides read TGTGCCAGCAGTTACTCGATCCAGAACACCGGGGAGCTGTTTTTT. Its translation is CASSYSIQNTGELFF.

The chain is built from TRBV7-8 and TRBJ2-7; D unclear. Germline CDR1 and CDR2: SGHVS and FQNEAQ. V gave up 4 bases and J gave up 0 bases, with 13 bases separating them. CDR3 size: 15 residues. The CDR3 region is CASSSRAKFSYEQYF. CDR3 nucleotide sequence: TGTGCCAGCAGCTCCCGGGCAAAATTCTCCTACGAGCAGTACTTC.

This clone occurred a few times. This chain links TRBV5-1 with TRBJ2-3; 10 bases map to TRBD1. Germline CDR1 SGHRS, CDR2 YFSETQ. This CDR3 is 14 amino acids long. After removal of 3 bases from V and 6 bases from J, the junction contained 4 bases not matched to a gene. For the CDR3, the DNA is TGCGCCAGCAGCTCGACAGGGGGCGGTGATACGCAGTATTTT. This translates into CASSSTGGGDTQYF.

V and J are TRBV29-1 and TRBJ2-1; TRBD2 matches at 8 bases. J was trimmed by 5 bases and V by 1 base; bases with no gene match: 10. CDR3 length: 16 residues. Germline CDR1 is SQVTM and CDR2 is ANQGSEA. The CDR3 region is CSVEVPDSGVNNEQFF. CDR3 sequence (DNA): TGCAGCGTTGAAGTCCCGGATAGCGGGGTTAACAATGAGCAGTTCTTC.

V usage is TRBV6-1 and J usage is TRBJ2-7; D is perhaps TRBD1 or TRBD2 (6 bases each). Trimming shortened V by 9 bases and J by 2 bases, and 20 bases separated the two germline ends. Germline V lookup: CDR1 MNHNS, CDR2 SASEGT. This CDR3 region has 15 residues. The CDR3 here is CASIGGQLHTYEQYF. CDR3 nucleotides: TGTGCCAGTATTGGGGGGCAGCTCCACACCTACGAGCAGTACTTC.

The V and J genes are TRBV5-1 and TRBJ2-7; 9 bases agree with TRBD1. Trimming at V came to 5 bases and at J to 5 bases, leaving 11 bases not matched to a gene. Germline V gene lookup returns CDR1 SGHRS and CDR2 YFSETQ. There are 15 residues in the CDR3. The CDR3 region is CASRLAGTGYHEQYF. For the CDR3, the DNA is TGCGCCAGCAGACTGGCCGGGACAGGGTACCACGAGCAGTACTTC.

The V call is TRBV4-1, the J call TRBJ2-7; D gene uncertain. The CDR3 runs 13 residues. Germline lookup yields CDR1 MGHRA and CDR2 YSYEKL. Trimming shortened V by 6 bases and J by 5 bases, and 14 bases separated the two germline ends. DNA for the CDR3: TGCGCCAGCAGTTTGACTTCCCTCGACGAGCAGTACTTC. Protein sequence: CASSLTSLDEQYF.

The rearrangement links TRBV4-1 to TRBJ2-7; no clear D. This CDR3 spans 15 amino acids. V was pared by 0 bases and J by 1 base, with 10 bases between. Germline V gives CDR1 MGHRA, CDR2 YSYEKL. CDR3 sequence (DNA): TGCGCCAGCAGCCAAGAGGTCCCGAATTCCTACGAGCAGTACTTC. It is translated as CASSQEVPNSYEQYF.

The chain links TRBV20-1 to TRBJ2-1; D remains ambiguous. This CDR3 is 11 amino acids long. Trimming stripped 4 bases from V and 9 bases from J, with 10 bases between. Per germline, CDR1 DFQATT and CDR2 SNEGSKA (reference sequence). CDR3 bases: TGCAGTGCTACCTCAACAGTTGAGCAGTTCTTC. Its translation: CSATSTVEQFF.

V usage is TRBV5-4 and J usage is TRBJ1-1; D remains ambiguous. Germline V gene sequence: CDR1 SGHNT, CDR2 YYREEE (reference sequence). The CDR3 has 13 amino acids. The germline V and J ends were trimmed by 1 base and 1 base, with 5 bases remaining between them. The CDR3 sequence is CASSLSENTEAFF. The CDR3 DNA reads TGTGCCAGCAGCTTGTCGGAGAACACTGAAGCTTTCTTT.

This chain links TRBV7-6 with TRBJ2-4; D may correspond to TRBD1 or TRBD2 (5 bases each). V was clipped by 6 bases and J by 3 bases, with 15 bases between them. Germline V gives CDR1 SGHVS, CDR2 FNYEAQ. The length of the CDR3 is 15 residues. The CDR3: CASSPSRDGKNIQYF. The CDR3, as DNA: TGTGCCAGCAGTCCAAGCCGGGACGGCAAAAACATTCAGTACTTC.

This chain joins TRBV7-9 and TRBJ2-7; D unresolved. The V end was cut by 4 bases, the J end by 0 bases, with 13 bases between. The CDR3 contains 15 residues. Germline V gene lookup returns CDR1 SEHNR and CDR2 FQNEAQ (reference sequence). CDR3 protein: CASSSESDGSYEQYF. The CDR3 nucleotides are TGTGCCAGCAGCTCCGAGTCCGATGGCTCCTACGAGCAGTACTTC. Combining the CDR3 with reference TRBV7-9 and TRBJ2-7 gives the whole variable domain DTGVSQNPRHKITKRGQNVTFRCDPISEHNRLYWYRQTLGQGPEFLTYFQNEAQLEKSRLLSDRFSAERPKGSFSTLEIQRTEQGDSAMYLCASSSESDGSYEQYFGPGTRLTVT.

This clone was found once. V and J are TRBV19 and TRBJ2-6, with 8 bases that match TRBD1. The length of the CDR3 is 15 residues. J was trimmed by 3 bases and V by 7 bases; bases with no gene match: 5. Germline CDR1 and CDR2: LNHDA and SQIVND (reference sequence). In DNA, the CDR3 is TGTGCCAGTACCCGACAGGGGAGTGGGGCCAACGTCCTGACTTTC. Its translation: CASTRQGSGANVLTF.

This clone was seen once. This same CDR3 is encoded by further DNA sequences in the sample. CDR3: CASSLTSSYEQYF. The DNA for the CDR3 is TGTGCCAGCAGTTTGACTAGCTCCTACGAGCAGTACTTC. The chain links TRBV27 to TRBJ2-7, with D possibly TRBD2 on 6 matching bases. The CDR3 has 13 amino acids. CDR1 and CDR2 (germline): MNHEY, SMNVEV (reference sequence). The V and J ends lost 3 bases and 0 bases respectively, with 6 bases between them.

The chain joins TRBV4-1 to TRBJ2-1; TRBD2 aligns across 7 bases. Germline values: CDR1 MGHRA, CDR2 YSYEKL. Trimming took 1 base from V and 3 from J; bases not matched to a gene: 15. The CDR3 consists of 19 residues. In DNA form, the CDR3 reads TGCGCCAGCAGCCAAGCTGGGCTAGAGCTGGGAGGGTTCTACAATGAGCAGTTCTTC. Protein product: CASSQAGLELGGFYNEQFF.